A single T cell receptor beta chain is shown here with its context. The antigen is unknown. One junction end disagrees with the germline gene, perhaps due to a read error. The CDR3 runs to 14 residues. A modified ARM-PCR protocol with three rounds of nested PCR amplified TCRbeta. Each CDR3 protein gets one entry after TCRdb re-called the multiplex PCR reads with MiXCR. The repertoire consists of 100,000 or so distinct CDR3 sequences, with 65% occurring once and the leading ten covering roughly a fifth. The data originate from a study of tumor and adjacent non-tumor tissue in lung cancer. Study-level results: Tumor tissue had significantly higher TCR diversity than normal lung.

No cell sorting was done before RNA was extracted from the tissue. More than 3 cm separated this lung sample from the edge of the tumor. Newly diagnosed lung cancer patients had thoracic surgery in China, August–late 2014, without prior chemotherapy. This chain connects TRBV12-3 or TRBV12-4 to TRBJ2-7; a weak D match, TRBD2 (5 bases). This clonotype was sampled from a young man with non-small cell lung cancer. The sequenced sample consisted of distant non-tumor lung tissue. This CDR3 is CASSYTGDTYDQYF. In nucleotides, the CDR3 is TGTGCCAGCAGTTACACCGGGGATACTTACGATCAGTACTTC.